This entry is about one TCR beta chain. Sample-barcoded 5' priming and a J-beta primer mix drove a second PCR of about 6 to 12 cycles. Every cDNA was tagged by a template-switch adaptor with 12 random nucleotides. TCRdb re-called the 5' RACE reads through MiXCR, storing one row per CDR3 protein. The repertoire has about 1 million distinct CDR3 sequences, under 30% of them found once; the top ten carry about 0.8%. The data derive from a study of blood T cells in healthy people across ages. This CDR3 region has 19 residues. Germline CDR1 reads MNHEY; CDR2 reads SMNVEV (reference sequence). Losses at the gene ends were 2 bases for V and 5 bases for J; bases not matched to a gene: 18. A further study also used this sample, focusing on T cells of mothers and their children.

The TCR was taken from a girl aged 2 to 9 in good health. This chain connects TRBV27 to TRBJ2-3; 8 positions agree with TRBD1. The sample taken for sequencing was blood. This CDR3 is CASSLRDPPDRVSGDTQYF. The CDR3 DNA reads TGTGCCAGCAGTTTACGAGACCCCCCGGACAGGGTTTCAGGAGATACGCAGTATTTT.